The 11 T cell receptor beta chains given below trace back to one sample, sequenced in a study of Graves' ophthalmopathy and Graves' hyperthyroidism. Researchers took RNA transcripts and amplified TCR beta CDR3 regions from them. First-round RT-PCR with HTBI primers preceded a second-round multiplex PCR. Using its own MiXCR run on the multiplex PCR reads, TCRdb lists one record per CDR3 protein. In the table there are 300,000 to 450,000 distinct CDR3 sequences, roughly 17% of which are singletons. Material for sequencing was peripheral blood. All receptors come from an adult woman with stable Graves' hyperthyroidism.

This clonotype was observed at least ten times. The rearrangement joins TRBV27 to TRBJ1-5; TRBD1 might be the D (5 bases). Trimming cost V 6 bases and J 5 bases, with 14 bases left between them. There are 14 residues in the CDR3. Per the germline V gene, CDR1 is MNHEY and CDR2 is SMNVEV (reference sequence). The DNA for the CDR3 is TGTGCCAGCAGACCTACAGGCCCTTATCAGCCCCAGCATTTT. It is translated as CASRPTGPYQPQHF.

In its sample, this clonotype was seen once. The rearrangement joins TRBV7-8 to TRBJ2-7; 7 nucleotides agree with TRBD1. CDR3 length: 15 amino acids. V lost 1 base to trimming and J lost 7 bases; unmatched junction nucleotides: 10. Germline lookup yields CDR1 SGHVS and CDR2 FQNEAQ. This chain's CDR3 is CASSLGTGPREEQYF. DNA for the CDR3: TGTGCCAGCAGCTTAGGGACAGGACCAAGGGAGGAGCAGTACTTC.

Only a few counts were recorded for this clonotype. J is TRBJ2-3 and V is TRBV20-1, with a weak D call TRBD1 (5 bases). Germline V CDR1 and CDR2: DFQATT, SNEGSKA (reference sequence). The V end lost 3 bases, the J end lost 3 bases, and 10 bases lay between the germline ends. This CDR3 is 13 amino acids long. Here the CDR3 DNA reads TGCAGTGCTAGGGATGGGGCTACAGATACGCAGTATTTT. It encodes CSARDGATDTQYF.

The chain recombines TRBV4-3 with TRBJ2-2, with D unresolved. This CDR3 is built from 15 residues. Germline V CDR1 and CDR2: LGHNA, YSLEER. Trimming cost V 3 bases and J 15 bases, with 23 bases left between them. This CDR3 is CASSQTPGITGLLFF. CDR3 in DNA: TGCGCCAGCAGCCAGACTCCCGGCATCACCGGTTTGTTGTTTTTT.

This clonotype was recorded many times. CDR3 amino acids: CSARDRVPYEQYF. Written as DNA, the CDR3 is TGCAGTGCCAGGGACAGGGTCCCCTACGAGCAGTACTTC. The gene calls are TRBV20-1 and TRBJ2-7; 9 bases line up with TRBD1. CDR1 DFQATT and CDR2 SNEGSKA come from the germline V gene (reference sequence). The J segment lost 2 bases and the V segment lost 6 bases, leaving 5 bases of the junction unmatched. CDR3 length: 13 residues.

This clonotype came up many times. The chain is built from TRBV30 and TRBJ1-5, with D possibly being TRBD1 (5 bases). The CDR3 consists of 13 residues. The V and J ends lost 0 bases and 10 bases respectively, with 13 bases between them. The germline gives CDR1 GTSNPN, CDR2 SVGIG (reference sequence). CDR3: CAWSVVGGDPQHF. The CDR3, as DNA: TGTGCCTGGAGTGTTGTGGGGGGGGATCCCCAGCATTTT. The variable domain in full, completed from reference TRBV30 and TRBJ1-5, reads SQTIHQWPATLVQPVGSPLSLECTVEGTSNPNLYWYRQAAGRGLQLLFYSVGIGQISSEVPQNLSASRPQDRQFILSSKKLLLSDSGFYLCAWSVVGGDPQHFGDGTRLSIL.

This CDR3 reads CASSYNRALNTEAFF. In DNA, the CDR3 is TGTGCCAGCAGCTACAACCGGGCCCTGAACACTGAAGCTTTCTTT. The rearrangement links TRBV7-9 to TRBJ1-1; D uncertain. Germline V gene sequence: CDR1 SEHNR, CDR2 FQNEAQ (reference sequence). The CDR3 sequence is 15 residues long. V was clipped by 4 bases and J by 0 bases, with 12 bases between them.

The table lists this clonotype with many counts. The chain carries TRBV9 and TRBJ2-7; TRBD2 matches 7 bases. V dropped 0 bases and J dropped 5; count of bases not matched to a gene: 8. Germline CDR1 SGDLS, CDR2 YYNGEE. The CDR3 has 15 residues. CDR3 bases: TGTGCCAGCAGCGTAGGGGGCGGGAGTCCCCACGAGCAGTACTTC. Residues: CASSVGGGSPHEQYF.

This clonotype was counted ten times or more. The rearrangement uses TRBV7-2 and TRBJ2-5; TRBD2 agrees at 9 bases. Germline CDR1 and CDR2: SGHTA and FQGNSA. With 5 bases clipped from V and 2 bases from J, the junction kept 6 bases outside the gene matches. This CDR3 is built from 15 residues. The CDR3 region has the DNA TGTGCCAGCAGCCGAACAGGACTAGCGCAAGAGACCCAGTACTTC. It codes for CASSRTGLAQETQYF.

This clonotype was detected many times. The chain is built from TRBV27 and TRBJ2-5; TRBD2 matches 9 bases. The ends lost 5 bases at V and 5 bases at J; junction bases unmatched: 12. Germline CDR1 is MNHEY and CDR2 is SMNVEV (reference sequence). The CDR3 totals 16 residues. CDR3 bases: TGTGCCAGCAGTAACGGGACTAGCATCCCCCCCGAGACCCAGTACTTC. Encoded protein: CASSNGTSIPPETQYF.

The sample holds many counts of this clonotype. The chain employs TRBV28 and TRBJ2-7, with a possible D match to TRBD1 (6 bases). From germline, CDR1 is MDHEN and CDR2 SYDVKM. The CDR3 covers 15 residues. The germline V and J ends were trimmed by 4 bases and 4 bases, with 17 bases remaining between them. Written as DNA, the CDR3 is TGTGCCAGCAGTTCCTCGACAGGTGATCTTTACGAGCAGTACTTC. It is translated as CASSSSTGDLYEQYF.